The text below deals with one TCR beta chain. Trimming removed 5 bases at V and 4 bases at J, with 8 bases between. CDR1 SGHTA and CDR2 FQGNSA come from the germline V gene. This CDR3 has 12 residues. The sample is drawn from a study of blood T cell repertoires in COVID-19. For the study at large: The analysed material was cDNA or gDNA that came from T cells, B-cell-depleted T cells, or PBMCs.

Sequencing used immunoSEQ multiplex PCR; TCRdb keeps in-frame clones, though not all of them. The sample has about 130,000 clones; roughly 90% are singletons. This chain joins TRBV7-2 and TRBJ1-2; D is undetermined. This receptor was identified in a man between 60 and 75 years old with active or convalescent COVID-19. The sample consisted of peripheral blood. The CDR3 DNA reads TGTGCCAGCAGCGCAACAGCCTATGGCTACACCTTC. This encodes CASSATAYGYTF.